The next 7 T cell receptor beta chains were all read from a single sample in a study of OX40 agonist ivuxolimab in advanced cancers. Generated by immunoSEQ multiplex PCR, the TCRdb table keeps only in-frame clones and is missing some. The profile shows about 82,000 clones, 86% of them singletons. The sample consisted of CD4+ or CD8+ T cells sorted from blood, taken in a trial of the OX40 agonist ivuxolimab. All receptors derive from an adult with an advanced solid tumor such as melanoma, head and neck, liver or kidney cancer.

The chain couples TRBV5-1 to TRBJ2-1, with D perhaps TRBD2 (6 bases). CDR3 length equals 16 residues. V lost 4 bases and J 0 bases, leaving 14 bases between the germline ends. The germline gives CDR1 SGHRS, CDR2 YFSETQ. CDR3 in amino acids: CASSPGAGSSYNEQFF. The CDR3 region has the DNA TGCGCCAGCAGCCCCGGGGCGGGGAGCTCCTACAATGAGCAGTTCTTC. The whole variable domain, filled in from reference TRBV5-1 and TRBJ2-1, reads KAGVTQTPRYLIKTRGQQVTLSCSPISGHRSVSWYQQTPGQGLQFLFEYFSETQRNKGNFPGRFSGRQFSNSRSEMNVSTLELGDSALYLCASSPGAGSSYNEQFFGPGTRLTVL.

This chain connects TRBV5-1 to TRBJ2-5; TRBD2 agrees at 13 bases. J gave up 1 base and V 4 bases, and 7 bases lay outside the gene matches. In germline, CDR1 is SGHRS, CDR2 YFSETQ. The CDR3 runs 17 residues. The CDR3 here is CASSPGGLAGIQETQYF. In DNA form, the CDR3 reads TGCGCCAGCAGCCCAGGGGGACTAGCGGGAATCCAAGAGACCCAGTACTTC.

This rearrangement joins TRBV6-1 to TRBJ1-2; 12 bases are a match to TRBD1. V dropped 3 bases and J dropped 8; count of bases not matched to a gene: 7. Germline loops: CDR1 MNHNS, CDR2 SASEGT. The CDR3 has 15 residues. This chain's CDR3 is CASSDGGQGAGGYTF. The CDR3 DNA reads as TGTGCCAGCAGTGACGGGGGACAGGGGGCGGGAGGCTACACCTTC.

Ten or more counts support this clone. Here the CDR3 reads CASMAGVLEQYF. The CDR3 DNA sequence: TGTGCCAGCATGGCAGGCGTACTGGAGCAGTACTTC. This chain links TRBV2 with TRBJ2-7; D ambiguous. CDR1 SNHLY and CDR2 FYNNEI come from the germline V gene. This CDR3 has 12 amino acids. Trimming cost V 7 bases and J 7 bases, with 14 bases left between them.

The chain's CDR3 is CATSRDRWGDPREVKYF. In DNA, the CDR3 is TGTGCCACCAGCAGAGATCGATGGGGGGACCCAAGGGAGGTGAAGTACTTC. The rearrangement links TRBV15 to TRBJ2-7, with TRBD2 as a possible D gene (6 bases). The CDR3 extends over 17 amino acids. Trimming shortened V by 0 bases and J by 11 bases, and 26 bases separated the two germline ends. Germline CDR1 and CDR2: LNHNV and YYDKDF (reference sequence).

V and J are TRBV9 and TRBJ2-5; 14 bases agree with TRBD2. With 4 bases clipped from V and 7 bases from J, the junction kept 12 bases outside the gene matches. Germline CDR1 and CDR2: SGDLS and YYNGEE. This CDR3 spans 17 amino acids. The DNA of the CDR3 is TGTGCCAGCAGCCCGACTAGCGGGAGGGCCTTCGGCGGGACCCAGTACTTC. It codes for CASSPTSGRAFGGTQYF.

The CDR3 region is CASSPTTGQTNQPQHF. The CDR3, as DNA: TGTGCCAGCTCACCAACCACGGGACAGACTAATCAGCCCCAGCATTTT. This chain connects TRBV18 to TRBJ1-5; 7 bases fit TRBD1. Germline V gives CDR1 KGHSH, CDR2 LQKENI. The CDR3 loop spans 16 amino acids. The J segment lost 4 bases and the V segment lost 2 bases, leaving 8 bases of the junction unmatched.